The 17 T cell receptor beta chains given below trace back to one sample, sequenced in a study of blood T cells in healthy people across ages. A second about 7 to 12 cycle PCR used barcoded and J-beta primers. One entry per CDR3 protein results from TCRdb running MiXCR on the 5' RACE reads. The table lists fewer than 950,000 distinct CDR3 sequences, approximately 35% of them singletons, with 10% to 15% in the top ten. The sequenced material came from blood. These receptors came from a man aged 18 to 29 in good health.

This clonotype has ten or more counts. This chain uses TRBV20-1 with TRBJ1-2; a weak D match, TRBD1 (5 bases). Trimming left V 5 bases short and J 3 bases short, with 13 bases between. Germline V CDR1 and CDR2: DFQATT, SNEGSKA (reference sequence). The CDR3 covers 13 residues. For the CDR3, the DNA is TGCAGTGCTCCCCGGGACTCGGACTATGGCTACACCTTC. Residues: CSAPRDSDYGYTF.

CDR3 bases: TGTGCCAGCAGCTTATGGGACCGTAACACTGAAGCTTTCTTT. This gives the protein CASSLWDRNTEAFF. V is TRBV7-2 and J is TRBJ1-1, with D tentatively TRBD1 (5 bases). Germline V gene data show CDR1 as SGHTA and CDR2 as FQGNSA. This CDR3 spans 14 amino acids. The V end lost 2 bases, the J end lost 2 bases, and 9 bases lay between the germline ends.

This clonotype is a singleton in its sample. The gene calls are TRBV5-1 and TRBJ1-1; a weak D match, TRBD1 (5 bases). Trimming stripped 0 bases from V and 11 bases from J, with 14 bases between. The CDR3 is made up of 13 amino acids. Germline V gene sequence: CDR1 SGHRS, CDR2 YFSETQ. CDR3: CASSLVEDGGAFF. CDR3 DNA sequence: TGCGCCAGCAGCTTGGTGGAGGACGGGGGGGCTTTCTTT.

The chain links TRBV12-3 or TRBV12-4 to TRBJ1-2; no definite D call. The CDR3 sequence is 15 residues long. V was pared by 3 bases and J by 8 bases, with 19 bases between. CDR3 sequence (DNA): TGTGCCAGCAGTTTGTCGCCCAGGCCGAAAAAGGGCTACACCTTC. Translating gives CASSLSPRPKKGYTF.

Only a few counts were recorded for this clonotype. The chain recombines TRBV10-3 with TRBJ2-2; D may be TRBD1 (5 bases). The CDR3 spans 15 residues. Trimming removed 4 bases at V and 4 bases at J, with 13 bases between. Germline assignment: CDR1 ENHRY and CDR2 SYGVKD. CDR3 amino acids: CAISAQGVGTGELFF. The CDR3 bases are TGTGCCATCAGTGCCCAGGGCGTCGGCACCGGGGAGCTGTTTTTT.

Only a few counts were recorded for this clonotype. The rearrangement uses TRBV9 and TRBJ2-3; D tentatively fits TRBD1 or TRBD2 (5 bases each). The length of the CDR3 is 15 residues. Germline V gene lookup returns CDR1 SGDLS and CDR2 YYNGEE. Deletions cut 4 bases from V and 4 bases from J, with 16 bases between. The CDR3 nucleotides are TGTGCCAGCAGCTCAAGAGTGGGGGTAGCAGATACGCAGTATTTT. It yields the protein CASSSRVGVADTQYF.

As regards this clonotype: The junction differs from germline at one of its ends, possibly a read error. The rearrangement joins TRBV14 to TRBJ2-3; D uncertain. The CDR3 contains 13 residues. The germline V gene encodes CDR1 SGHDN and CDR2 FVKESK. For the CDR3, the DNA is TGTGCCGGCAGCCAAGTCTCTGGGGATACGCAGTATTTT. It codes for CAGSQVSGDTQYF.

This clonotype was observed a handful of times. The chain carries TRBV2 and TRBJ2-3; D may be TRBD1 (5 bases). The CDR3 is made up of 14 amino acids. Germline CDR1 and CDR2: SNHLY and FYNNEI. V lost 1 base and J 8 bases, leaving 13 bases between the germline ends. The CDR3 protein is CASSEEQGSGTQYF. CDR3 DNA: TGTGCCAGCAGTGAAGAGCAGGGCTCGGGTACGCAGTATTTT.

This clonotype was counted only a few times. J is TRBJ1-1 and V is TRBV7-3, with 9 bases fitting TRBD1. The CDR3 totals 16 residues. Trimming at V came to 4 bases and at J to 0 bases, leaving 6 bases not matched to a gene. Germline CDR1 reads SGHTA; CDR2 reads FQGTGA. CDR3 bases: TGTGCCAGCAGCTCCTGGGACAGGGAGGTGAACACTGAAGCTTTCTTT. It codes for CASSSWDREVNTEAFF.

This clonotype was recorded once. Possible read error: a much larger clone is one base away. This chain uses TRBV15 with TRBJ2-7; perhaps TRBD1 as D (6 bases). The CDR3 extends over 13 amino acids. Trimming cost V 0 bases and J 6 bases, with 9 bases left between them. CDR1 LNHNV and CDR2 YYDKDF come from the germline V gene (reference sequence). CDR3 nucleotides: TGTGCCACCAGCAGAGAACAGGGCTGCGAGCAGTACTTC. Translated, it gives CATSREQGCEQYF.

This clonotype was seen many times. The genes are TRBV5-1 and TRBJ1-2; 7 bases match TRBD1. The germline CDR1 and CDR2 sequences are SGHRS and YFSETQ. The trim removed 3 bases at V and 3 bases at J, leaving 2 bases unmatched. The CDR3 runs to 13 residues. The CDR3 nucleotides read TGCGCCAGCAGCTGGGGACAGTACTATGGCTACACCTTC. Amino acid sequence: CASSWGQYYGYTF.

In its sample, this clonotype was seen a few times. The CDR3 region has the DNA TGCAGTGCCACCCACAGGGTGAGAACTGAAGCTTTCTTT. This sequence encodes CSATHRVRTEAFF. V is TRBV20-1 and J is TRBJ1-1, with TRBD1 as a possible D gene (6 bases). The CDR3 spans 13 residues. Germline CDR1 and CDR2: DFQATT and SNEGSKA (reference sequence). Trimming removed 6 bases from V and 5 bases from J, with 16 bases in between.

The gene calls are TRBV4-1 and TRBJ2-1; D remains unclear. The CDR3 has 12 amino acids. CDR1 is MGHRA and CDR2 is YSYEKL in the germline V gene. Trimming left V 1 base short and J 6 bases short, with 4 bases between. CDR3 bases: TGCGCCAGCAGCCAAGTCATCAATGAGCAGTTCTTC. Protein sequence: CASSQVINEQFF.

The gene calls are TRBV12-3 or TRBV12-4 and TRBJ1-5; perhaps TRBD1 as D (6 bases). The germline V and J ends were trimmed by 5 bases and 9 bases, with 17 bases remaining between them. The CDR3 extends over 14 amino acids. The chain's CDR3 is CASSQQGRYRPQHF. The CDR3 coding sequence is TGTGCCAGCAGTCAACAGGGTCGGTATCGGCCCCAGCATTTT.

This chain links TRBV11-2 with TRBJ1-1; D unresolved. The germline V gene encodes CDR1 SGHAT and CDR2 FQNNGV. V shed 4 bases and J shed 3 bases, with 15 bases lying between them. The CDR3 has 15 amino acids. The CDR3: CASSSIVYGYTEAFF. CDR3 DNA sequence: TGTGCCAGCAGCTCAATAGTCTACGGTTACACTGAAGCTTTCTTT.

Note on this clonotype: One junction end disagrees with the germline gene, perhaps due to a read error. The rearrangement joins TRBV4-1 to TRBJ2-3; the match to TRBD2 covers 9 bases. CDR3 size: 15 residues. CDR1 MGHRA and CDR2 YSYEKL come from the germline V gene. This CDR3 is CASSQDGTSRDTQYF. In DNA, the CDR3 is TGCGCCAGCAGCCAAGACGGGACTAGCAGAGATACGCAGTATTTT.

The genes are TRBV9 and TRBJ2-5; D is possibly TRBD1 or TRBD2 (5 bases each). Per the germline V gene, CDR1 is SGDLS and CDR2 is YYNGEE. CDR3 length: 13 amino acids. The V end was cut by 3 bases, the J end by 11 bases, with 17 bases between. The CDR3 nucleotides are TGTGCCAGCAGCGCGGGAAACAGGAATGAGCAGTACTTC. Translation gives CASSAGNRNEQYF.